What follows describes a single TCR beta chain. This entry belongs to a study of T cells in Graves' hyperthyroidism and ophthalmopathy. Study information: At the time of initial diagnosis and before any treatment, peripheral blood was collected.

Amplification yielded TCR beta CDR3 regions, with RNA transcripts as the source. An initial round of RT-PCR targeting the TCR CDR3 relied on the HTBI primer set. TCRdb fed the multiplex PCR reads into MiXCR, producing one record per CDR3 protein. The sample records 600,000 to 750,000 distinct CDR3 sequences, roughly a sixth being singletons. The receptor comes from a man aged 45-65 years with Graves' hyperthyroidism. What was sequenced was blood.

The CDR3 DNA follows: TGTGCCAGCAGACCGACAGGGACAGACTATGGCTACACCTTC. Translated, it gives CASRPTGTDYGYTF. The rearrangement joins TRBV6-2 or TRBV6-3 to TRBJ1-2, with 7 bases lining up with TRBD1. V trimming: 6 bases; J trimming: 3 bases; junction bases outside the gene matches: 7. The CDR3 is 14 residues long. CDR1 and CDR2 from the germline V gene are MNHEY and SVGEGT.